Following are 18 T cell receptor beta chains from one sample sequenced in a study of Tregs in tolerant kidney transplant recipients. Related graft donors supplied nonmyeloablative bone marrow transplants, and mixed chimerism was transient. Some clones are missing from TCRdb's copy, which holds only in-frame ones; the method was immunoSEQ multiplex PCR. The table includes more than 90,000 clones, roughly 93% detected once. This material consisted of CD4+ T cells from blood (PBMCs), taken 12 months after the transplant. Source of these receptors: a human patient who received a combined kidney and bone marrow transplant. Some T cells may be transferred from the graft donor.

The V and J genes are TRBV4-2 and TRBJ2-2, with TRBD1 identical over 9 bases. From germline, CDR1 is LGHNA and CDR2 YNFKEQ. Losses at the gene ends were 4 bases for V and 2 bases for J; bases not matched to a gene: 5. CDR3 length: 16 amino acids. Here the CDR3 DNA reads TGTGCCAGCAGCCCACGGGACAGGGCAAACACCGGGGAGCTGTTTTTT. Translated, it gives CASSPRDRANTGELFF.

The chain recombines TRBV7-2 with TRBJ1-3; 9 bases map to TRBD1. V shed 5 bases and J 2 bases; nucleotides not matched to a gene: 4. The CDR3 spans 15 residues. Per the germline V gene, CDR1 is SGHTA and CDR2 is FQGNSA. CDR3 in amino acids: CASSLTGGPGNTIYF. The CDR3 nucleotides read TGTGCCAGCAGCCTTACAGGGGGCCCTGGAAACACCATATATTTT. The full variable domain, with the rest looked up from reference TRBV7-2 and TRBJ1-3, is GAGVSQSPSNKVTEKGKDVELRCDPISGHTALYWYRQSLGQGLEFLIYFQGNSAPDKSGLPSDRFSAERTGGSVSTLTIQRTQQEDSAVYLCASSLTGGPGNTIYFGEGSWLTVV.

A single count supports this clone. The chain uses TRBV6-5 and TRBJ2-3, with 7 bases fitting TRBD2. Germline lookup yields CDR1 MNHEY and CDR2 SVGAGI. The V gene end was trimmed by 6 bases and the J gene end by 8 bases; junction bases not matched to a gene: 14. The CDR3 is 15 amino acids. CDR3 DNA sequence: TGTGCCAGCAGGCGCAGCGGGGCGCGAATTGGTACGCAGTATTTT. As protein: CASRRSGARIGTQYF.

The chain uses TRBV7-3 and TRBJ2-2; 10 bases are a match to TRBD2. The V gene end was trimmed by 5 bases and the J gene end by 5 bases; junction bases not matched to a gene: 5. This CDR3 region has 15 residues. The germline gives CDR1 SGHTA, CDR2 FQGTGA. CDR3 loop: CASSPLAGVTGELFF. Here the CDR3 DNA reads TGTGCCAGCAGCCCCCTAGCGGGGGTTACCGGGGAGCTGTTTTTT.

The CDR3 loop is CASSRQGQGLYEQYF. The CDR3 coding sequence is TGTGCCAGCAGTCGACAGGGACAGGGTCTCTACGAGCAGTACTTC. This rearrangement joins TRBV27 to TRBJ2-7; 9 bases are shared with TRBD1. Germline assignment: CDR1 MNHEY and CDR2 SMNVEV (reference sequence). This CDR3 region has 15 residues. The J segment lost 3 bases and the V segment lost 5 bases, leaving 8 bases of the junction unmatched.

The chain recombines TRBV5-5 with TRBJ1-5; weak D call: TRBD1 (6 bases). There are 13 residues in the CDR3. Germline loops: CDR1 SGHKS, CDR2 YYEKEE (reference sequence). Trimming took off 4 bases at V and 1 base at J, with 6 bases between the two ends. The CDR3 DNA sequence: TGTGCCAGCAGCCAGGGGAGCAATCAGCCCCAGCATTTT. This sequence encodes CASSQGSNQPQHF.

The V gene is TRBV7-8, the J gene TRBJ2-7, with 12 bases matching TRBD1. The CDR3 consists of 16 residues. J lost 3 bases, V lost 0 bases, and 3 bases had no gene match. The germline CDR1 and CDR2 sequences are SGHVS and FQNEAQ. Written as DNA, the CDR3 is TGTGCCAGCAGCTTAGCGGGACAGGGGGCGGTCTACGAGCAGTACTTC. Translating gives CASSLAGQGAVYEQYF.

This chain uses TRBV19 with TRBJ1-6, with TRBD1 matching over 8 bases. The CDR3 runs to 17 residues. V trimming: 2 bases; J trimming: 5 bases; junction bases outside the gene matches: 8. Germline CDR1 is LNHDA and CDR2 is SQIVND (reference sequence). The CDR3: CASSIQGARANNSPLHF. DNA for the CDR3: TGTGCCAGTAGTATACAGGGGGCCAGGGCGAATAATTCACCCCTCCACTTT. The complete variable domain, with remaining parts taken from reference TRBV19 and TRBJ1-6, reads DGGITQSPKYLFRKEGQNVTLSCEQNLNHDAMYWYRQDPGQGLRLIYYSQIVNDFQKGDIAEGYSVSREKKESFPLTVTSAQKNPTAFYLCASSIQGARANNSPLHFGNGTRLTVT.

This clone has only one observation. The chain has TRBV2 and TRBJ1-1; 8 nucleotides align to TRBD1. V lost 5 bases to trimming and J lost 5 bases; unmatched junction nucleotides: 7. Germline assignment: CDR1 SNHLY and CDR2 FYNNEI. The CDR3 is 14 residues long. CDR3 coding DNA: TGTGCCAGCAGTACACAGGGGGTAGGAACTGAAGCTTTCTTT. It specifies CASSTQGVGTEAFF.

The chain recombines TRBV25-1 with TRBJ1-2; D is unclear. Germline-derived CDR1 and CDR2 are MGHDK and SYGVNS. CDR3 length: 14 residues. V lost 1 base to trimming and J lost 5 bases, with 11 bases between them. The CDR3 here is CASSEFGEKYGYTF. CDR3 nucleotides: TGTGCCAGCAGTGAATTCGGGGAGAAGTATGGCTACACCTTC.

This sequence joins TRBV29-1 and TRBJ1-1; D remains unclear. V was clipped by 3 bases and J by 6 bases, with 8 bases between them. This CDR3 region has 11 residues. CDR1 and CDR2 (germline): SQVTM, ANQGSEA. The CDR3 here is CSVDPEAEAFF. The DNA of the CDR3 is TGCAGCGTTGACCCTGAGGCTGAAGCTTTCTTT.

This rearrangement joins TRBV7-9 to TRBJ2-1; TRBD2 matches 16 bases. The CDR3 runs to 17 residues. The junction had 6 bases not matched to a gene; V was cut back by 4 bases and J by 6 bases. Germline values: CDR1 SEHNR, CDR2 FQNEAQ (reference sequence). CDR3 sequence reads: CASSSPGLAGGGNEQFF. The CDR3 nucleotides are TGTGCCAGCAGCTCGCCGGGACTAGCGGGAGGGGGCAATGAGCAGTTCTTC.

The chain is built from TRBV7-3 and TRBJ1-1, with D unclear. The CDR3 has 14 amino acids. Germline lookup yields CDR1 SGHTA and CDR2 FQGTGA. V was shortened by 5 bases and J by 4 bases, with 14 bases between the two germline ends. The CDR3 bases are TGTGCCAGCAGCCCAAGCGGAGGGCCCACTGAAGCTTTCTTT. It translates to CASSPSGGPTEAFF.

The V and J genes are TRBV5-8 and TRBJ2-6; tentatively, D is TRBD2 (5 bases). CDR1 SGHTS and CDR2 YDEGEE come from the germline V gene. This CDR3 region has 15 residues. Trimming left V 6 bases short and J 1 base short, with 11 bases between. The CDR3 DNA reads TGTGCCAGCAAGAGGGCCTCGTCTGGGGCCAACGTCCTGACTTTC. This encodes CASKRASSGANVLTF.

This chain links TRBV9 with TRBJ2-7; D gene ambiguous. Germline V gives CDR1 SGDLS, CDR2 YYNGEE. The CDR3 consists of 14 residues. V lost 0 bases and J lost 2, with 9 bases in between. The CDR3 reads CASSVGSSTYEQYF. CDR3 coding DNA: TGTGCCAGCAGCGTAGGTTCGTCTACCTACGAGCAGTACTTC.

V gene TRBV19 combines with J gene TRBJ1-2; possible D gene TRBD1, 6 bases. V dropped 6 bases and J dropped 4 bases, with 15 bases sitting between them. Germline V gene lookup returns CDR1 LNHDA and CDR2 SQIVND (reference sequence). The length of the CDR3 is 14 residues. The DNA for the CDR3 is TGTGCCAGTAGCAACAGGGCCTCTGCCTATGGCTACACCTTC. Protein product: CASSNRASAYGYTF.

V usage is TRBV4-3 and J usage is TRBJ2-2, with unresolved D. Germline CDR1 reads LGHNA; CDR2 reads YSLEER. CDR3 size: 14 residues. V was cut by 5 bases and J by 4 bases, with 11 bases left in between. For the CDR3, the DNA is TGCGCCAGCAGCTATTACCCTACCACCGGGGAGCTGTTTTTT. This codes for CASSYYPTTGELFF.

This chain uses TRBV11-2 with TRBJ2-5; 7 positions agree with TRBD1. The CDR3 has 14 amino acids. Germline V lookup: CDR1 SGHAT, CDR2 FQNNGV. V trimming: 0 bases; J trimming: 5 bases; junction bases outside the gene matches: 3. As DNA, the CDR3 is TGTGCCAGCAGCTTAGATAGGGGGCTGGAGACCCAGTACTTC. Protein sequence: CASSLDRGLETQYF.